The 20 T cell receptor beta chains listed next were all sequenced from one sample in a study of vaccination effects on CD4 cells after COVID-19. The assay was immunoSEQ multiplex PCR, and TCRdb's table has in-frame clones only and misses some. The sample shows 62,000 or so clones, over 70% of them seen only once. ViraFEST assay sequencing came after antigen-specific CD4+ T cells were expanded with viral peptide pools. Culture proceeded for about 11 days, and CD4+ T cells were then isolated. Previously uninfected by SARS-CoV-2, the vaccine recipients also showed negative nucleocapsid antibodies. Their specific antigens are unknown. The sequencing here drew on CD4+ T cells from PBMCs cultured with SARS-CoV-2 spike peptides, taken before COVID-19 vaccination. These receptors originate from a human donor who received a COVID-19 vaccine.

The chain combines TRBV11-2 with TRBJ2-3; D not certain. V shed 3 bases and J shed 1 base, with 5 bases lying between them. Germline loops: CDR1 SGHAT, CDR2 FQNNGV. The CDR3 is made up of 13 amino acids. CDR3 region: CASSLAGTDTQYF. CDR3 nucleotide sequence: TGTGCCAGCAGCTTGGCTGGCACAGATACGCAGTATTTT.

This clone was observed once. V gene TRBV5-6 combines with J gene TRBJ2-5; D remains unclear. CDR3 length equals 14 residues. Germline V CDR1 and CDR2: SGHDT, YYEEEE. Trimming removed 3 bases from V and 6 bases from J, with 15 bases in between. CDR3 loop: CASSSGPPSQTQYF. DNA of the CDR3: TGTGCCAGCAGCTCTGGACCTCCGAGCCAGACCCAGTACTTC.

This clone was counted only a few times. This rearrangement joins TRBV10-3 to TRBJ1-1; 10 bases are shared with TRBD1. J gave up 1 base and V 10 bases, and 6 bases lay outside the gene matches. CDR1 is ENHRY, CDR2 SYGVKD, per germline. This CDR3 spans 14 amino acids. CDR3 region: CATGTGDGNTEAFF. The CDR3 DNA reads TGTGCCACAGGGACAGGGGACGGGAACACTGAAGCTTTCTTT.

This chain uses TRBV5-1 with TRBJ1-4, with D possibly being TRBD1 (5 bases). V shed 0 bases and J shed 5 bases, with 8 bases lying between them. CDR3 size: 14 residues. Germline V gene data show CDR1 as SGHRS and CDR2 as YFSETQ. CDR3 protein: CASSLGHRNEKLFF. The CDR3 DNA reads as TGCGCCAGCAGCTTGGGACACAGGAATGAAAAACTGTTTTTT.

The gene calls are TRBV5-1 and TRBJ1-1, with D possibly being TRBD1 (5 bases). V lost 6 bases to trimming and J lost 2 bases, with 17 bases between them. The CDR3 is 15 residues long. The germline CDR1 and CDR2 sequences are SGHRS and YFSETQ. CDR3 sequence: CASKRAGFVNTEAFF. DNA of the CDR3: TGCGCCAGCAAAAGGGCAGGGTTTGTTAACACTGAAGCTTTCTTT. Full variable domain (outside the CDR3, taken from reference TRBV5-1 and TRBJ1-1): KAGVTQTPRYLIKTRGQQVTLSCSPISGHRSVSWYQQTPGQGLQFLFEYFSETQRNKGNFPGRFSGRQFSNSRSEMNVSTLELGDSALYLCASKRAGFVNTEAFFGQGTRLTVV.

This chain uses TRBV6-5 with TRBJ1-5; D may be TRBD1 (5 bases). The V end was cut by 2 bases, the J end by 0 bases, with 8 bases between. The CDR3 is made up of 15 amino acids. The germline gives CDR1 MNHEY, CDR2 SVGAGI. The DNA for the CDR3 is TGTGCCAGCAGTTACGACAGTTCTAGCAATCAGCCCCAGCATTTT. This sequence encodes CASSYDSSSNQPQHF.

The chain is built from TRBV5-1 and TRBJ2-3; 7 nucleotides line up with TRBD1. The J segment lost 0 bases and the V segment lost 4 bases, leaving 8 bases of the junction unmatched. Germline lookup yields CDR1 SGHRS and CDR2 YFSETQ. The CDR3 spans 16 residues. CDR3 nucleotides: TGCGCCAGCAGCCCAGAACCACAGGGGAGCACAGATACGCAGTATTTT. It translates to CASSPEPQGSTDTQYF.

The CDR3 is CASSAAPGTTRDYGYTF. The CDR3 nucleotides are TGTGCCAGCAGCGCGGCCCCCGGGACTACACGCGACTATGGCTACACCTTC. V is TRBV9 and J is TRBJ1-2; perhaps TRBD1 as D (5 bases). The CDR3 has 17 amino acids. Per germline, CDR1 SGDLS and CDR2 YYNGEE. V lost 3 bases and J 3 bases, leaving 21 bases between the germline ends.

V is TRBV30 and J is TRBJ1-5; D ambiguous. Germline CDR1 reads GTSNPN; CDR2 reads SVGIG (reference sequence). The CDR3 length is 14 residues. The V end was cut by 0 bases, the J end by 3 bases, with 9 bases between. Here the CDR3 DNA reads TGTGCCTGGAGTGTCTCTACAGTCAATCAGCCCCAGCATTTT. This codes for CAWSVSTVNQPQHF.

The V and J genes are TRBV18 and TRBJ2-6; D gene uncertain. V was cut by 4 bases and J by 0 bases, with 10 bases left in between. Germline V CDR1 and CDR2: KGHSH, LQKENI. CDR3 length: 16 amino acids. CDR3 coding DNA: TGTGCCAGCTCACGCGGATCAGACTCTGGGGCCAACGTCCTGACTTTC. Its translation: CASSRGSDSGANVLTF.

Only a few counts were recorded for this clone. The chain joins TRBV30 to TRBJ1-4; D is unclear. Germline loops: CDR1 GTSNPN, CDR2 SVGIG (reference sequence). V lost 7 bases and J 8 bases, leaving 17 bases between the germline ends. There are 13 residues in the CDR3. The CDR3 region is CASRLNGREKLFF. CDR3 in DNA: TGTGCCTCGCGATTAAACGGTCGGGAAAAACTGTTTTTT.

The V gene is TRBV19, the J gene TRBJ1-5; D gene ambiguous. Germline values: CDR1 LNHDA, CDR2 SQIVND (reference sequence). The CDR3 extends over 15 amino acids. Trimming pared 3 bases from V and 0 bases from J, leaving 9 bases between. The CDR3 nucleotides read TGTGCCAGTAGTATTTCGGTTATTAGCAATCAGCCCCAGCATTTT. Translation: CASSISVISNQPQHF. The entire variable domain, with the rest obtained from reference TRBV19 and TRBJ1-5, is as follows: DGGITQSPKYLFRKEGQNVTLSCEQNLNHDAMYWYRQDPGQGLRLIYYSQIVNDFQKGDIAEGYSVSREKKESFPLTVTSAQKNPTAFYLCASSISVISNQPQHFGDGTRLSIL.

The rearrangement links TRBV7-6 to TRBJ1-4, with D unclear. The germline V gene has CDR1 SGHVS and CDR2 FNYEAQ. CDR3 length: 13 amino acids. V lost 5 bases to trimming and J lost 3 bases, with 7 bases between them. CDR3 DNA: TGTGCCAGCAGCCAGCGGGCTAATGAAAAACTGTTTTTT. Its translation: CASSQRANEKLFF.

This CDR3 reads CASSLGVRDLEQYV. The CDR3 coding sequence is TGTGCCAGCAGTTTAGGAGTTAGAGATCTCGAGCAGTACGTC. The chain uses TRBV28 and TRBJ2-7; D gene unclear. This CDR3 contains 14 residues. V dropped 2 bases and J dropped 6 bases, with 14 bases sitting between them. CDR1 is MDHEN and CDR2 is SYDVKM in the germline V gene.

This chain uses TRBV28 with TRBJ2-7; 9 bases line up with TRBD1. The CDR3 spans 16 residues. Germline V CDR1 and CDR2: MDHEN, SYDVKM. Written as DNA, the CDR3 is TGTGCCAGCAGAGGGACAGGGTTTAACAATGGGTACGAGCAGTGCGTC. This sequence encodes CASRGTGFNNGYEQCV.

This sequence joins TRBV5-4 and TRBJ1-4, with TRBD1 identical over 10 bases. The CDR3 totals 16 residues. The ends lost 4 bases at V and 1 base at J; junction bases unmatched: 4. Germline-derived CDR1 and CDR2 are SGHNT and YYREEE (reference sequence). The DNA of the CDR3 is TGTGCCAGCAGCCCGACAGGGGGCCAAACTAATGAAAAACTGTTTTTT. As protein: CASSPTGGQTNEKLFF.

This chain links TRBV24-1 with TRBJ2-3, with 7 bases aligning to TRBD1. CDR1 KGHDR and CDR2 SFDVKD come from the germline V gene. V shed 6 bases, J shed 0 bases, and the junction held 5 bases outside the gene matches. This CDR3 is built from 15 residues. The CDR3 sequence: CATSTWTGSTDTQYF. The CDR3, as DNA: TGTGCCACCAGTACGTGGACAGGAAGCACAGATACGCAGTATTTT.

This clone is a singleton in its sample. CDR3 region: CASSQGGYGTDTQYF. The DNA for the CDR3 is TGCGCCAGCAGCCAAGGAGGGTACGGCACAGATACGCAGTATTTT. The chain links TRBV4-3 to TRBJ2-3; D possibly corresponds to TRBD2 (5 bases). V was trimmed by 1 base and J by 1 base, leaving 9 bases between them. Germline loops: CDR1 LGHNA, CDR2 YSLEER. The CDR3 runs to 15 residues.

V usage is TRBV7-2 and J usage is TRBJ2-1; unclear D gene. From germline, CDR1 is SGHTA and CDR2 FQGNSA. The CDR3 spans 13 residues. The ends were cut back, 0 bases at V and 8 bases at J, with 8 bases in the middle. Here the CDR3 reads CASSLAQVYEQFF. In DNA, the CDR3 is TGTGCCAGCAGCTTAGCGCAGGTGTATGAGCAGTTCTTC.

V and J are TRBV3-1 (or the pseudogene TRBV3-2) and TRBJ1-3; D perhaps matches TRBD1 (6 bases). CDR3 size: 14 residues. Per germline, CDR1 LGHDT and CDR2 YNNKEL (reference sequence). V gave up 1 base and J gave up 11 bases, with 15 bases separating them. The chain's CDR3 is CASSQAVRGFPIYF. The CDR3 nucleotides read TGTGCCAGCAGCCAAGCGGTCAGGGGTTTCCCCATATATTTT.